The present entry profiles one T cell receptor beta chain with its context. The sample has other DNA sequences that encode this CDR3 too. This sample stems from a study of shared clonotypes between healthy human individuals. Overall study context: With ages of 18 to 49, the donors were a couple of women and a few men.

V was clipped by 8 bases and J by 5 bases, with 6 bases between them. This CDR3 is 10 amino acids long. Germline V gene lookup returns CDR1 SNHLY and CDR2 FYNNEI. TCRdb keeps only in-frame clones here, not all; method: immunoSEQ multiplex PCR. Of a few million clones in the sample, around nine tenths were seen once. This receptor was identified in a man between 18 and 35 years old in good health. The chain is built from TRBV2 and TRBJ2-5; the D is unclear. The sequencing sample was made of naive CD4+ T cells sorted from blood. Subset defined: CD45RA+ positively selected. The CDR3 sequence: CASGVETQYF. CDR3 sequence (DNA): TGTGCCAGCGGGGTGGAGACCCAGTACTTC. Combining the CDR3 with reference TRBV2 and TRBJ2-5 gives the whole variable domain EPEVTQTPSHQVTQMGQEVILRCVPISNHLYFYWYRQILGQKVEFLVSFYNNEISEKSEIFDDQFSVERPDGSNFTLKIRSTKLEDSAMYFCASGVETQYFGPGTRLLVL.